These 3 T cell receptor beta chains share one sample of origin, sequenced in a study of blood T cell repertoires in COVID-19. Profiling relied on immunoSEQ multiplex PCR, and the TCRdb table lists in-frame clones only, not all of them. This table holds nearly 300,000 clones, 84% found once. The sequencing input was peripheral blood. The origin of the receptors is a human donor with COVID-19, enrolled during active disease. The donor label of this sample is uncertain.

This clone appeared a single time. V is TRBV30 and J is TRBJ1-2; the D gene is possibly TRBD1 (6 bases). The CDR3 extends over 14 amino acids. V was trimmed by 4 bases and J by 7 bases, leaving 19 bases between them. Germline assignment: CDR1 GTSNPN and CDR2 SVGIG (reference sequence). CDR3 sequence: CAWKTWRGRGGYTF. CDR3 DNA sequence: TGTGCCTGGAAGACTTGGCGGGGGCGAGGTGGCTACACCTTC.

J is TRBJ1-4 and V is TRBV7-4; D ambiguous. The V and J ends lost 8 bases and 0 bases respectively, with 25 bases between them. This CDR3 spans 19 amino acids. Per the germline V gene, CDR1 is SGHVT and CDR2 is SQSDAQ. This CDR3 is CASPAPQSRLIATNEKLFF. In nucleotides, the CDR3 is TGTGCCAGCCCCGCCCCACAGAGCCGCCTGATTGCAACTAATGAAAAACTGTTTTTT. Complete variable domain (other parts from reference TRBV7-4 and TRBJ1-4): GAGVSQSPRYKVAKRGRDVALRCDSISGHVTLYWYRQTLGQGSEVLTYSQSDAQRDKSGRPSGRFSAERPERSVSTLKIQRTEQGDSAVYLCASPAPQSRLIATNEKLFFGSGTQLSVL.

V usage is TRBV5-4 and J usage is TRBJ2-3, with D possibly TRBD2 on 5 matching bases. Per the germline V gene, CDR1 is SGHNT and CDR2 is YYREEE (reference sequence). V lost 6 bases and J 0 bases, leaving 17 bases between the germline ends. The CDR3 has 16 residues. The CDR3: CASMGPRTGSTDTQYF. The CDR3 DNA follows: TGTGCCAGCATGGGTCCCCGGACTGGAAGCACAGATACGCAGTATTTT.